The clone carrying this T cell receptor beta chain showed up just a few times. The repertoire was sequenced with immunoSEQ multiplex PCR; TCRdb's copy has only in-frame clones and lacks some. The table records 150,000 to 200,000 clones, approximately 82% of them present only once. The data were obtained in a study of blood T cell repertoires in COVID-19. Study context: Italy, Spain and the United States were the sources of the convalescent and acute COVID-19 samples. T cells, B-cell-depleted T cells, or PBMCs provided the cDNA or gDNA that served as material.

CDR1 and CDR2 (germline): MNHEY, SMNVEV (reference sequence). The length of the CDR3 is 12 residues. V gave up 2 bases and J gave up 6 bases, with 8 bases separating them. The study assigned cohorts using participant-reported clinical history. The sequencing input was PBMCs or T cells enriched from blood (not recorded which). The chain recombines TRBV27 with TRBJ2-7, with D possibly being TRBD1 (5 bases). The clonotype originates from a man between 60 and 70 years old who had recovered from COVID-19. For the CDR3, the DNA is TGTGCCAGCAGTTTAAGGGGCACCGAGCAGTACTTC. Translation: CASSLRGTEQYF.